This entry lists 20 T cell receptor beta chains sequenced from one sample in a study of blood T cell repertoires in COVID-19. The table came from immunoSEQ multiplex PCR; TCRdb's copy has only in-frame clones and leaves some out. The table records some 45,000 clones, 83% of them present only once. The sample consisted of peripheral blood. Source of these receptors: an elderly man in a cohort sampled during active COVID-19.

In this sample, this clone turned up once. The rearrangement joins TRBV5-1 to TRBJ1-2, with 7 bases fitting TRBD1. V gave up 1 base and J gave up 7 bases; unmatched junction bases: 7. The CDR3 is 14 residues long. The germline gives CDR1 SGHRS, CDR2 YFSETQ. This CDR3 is CASSLSTGALGYTF. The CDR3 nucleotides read TGCGCCAGCAGCTTGTCCACAGGGGCGCTTGGCTACACCTTC.

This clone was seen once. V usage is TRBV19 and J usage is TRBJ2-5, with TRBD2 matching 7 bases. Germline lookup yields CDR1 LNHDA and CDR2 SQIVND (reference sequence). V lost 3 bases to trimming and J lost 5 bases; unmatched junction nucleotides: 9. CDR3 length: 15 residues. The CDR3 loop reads CASSISHSGVETQYF. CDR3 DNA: TGTGCCAGTAGTATTTCCCACAGCGGGGTTGAGACCCAGTACTTC.

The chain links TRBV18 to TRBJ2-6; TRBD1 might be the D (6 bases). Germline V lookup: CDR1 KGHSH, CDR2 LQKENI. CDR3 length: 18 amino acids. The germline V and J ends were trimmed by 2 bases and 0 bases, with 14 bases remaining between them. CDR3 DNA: TGTGCCAGCTCACCAGGACAGATCCACTTCTCTGGGGCCAACGTCCTGACTTTC. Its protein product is CASSPGQIHFSGANVLTF.

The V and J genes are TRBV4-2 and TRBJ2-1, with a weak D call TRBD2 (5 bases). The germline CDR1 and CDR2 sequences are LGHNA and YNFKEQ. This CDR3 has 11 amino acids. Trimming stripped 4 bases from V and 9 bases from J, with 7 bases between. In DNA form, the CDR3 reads TGTGCCAGCAGCCCCGGGATTGAGCAGTTCTTC. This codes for CASSPGIEQFF.

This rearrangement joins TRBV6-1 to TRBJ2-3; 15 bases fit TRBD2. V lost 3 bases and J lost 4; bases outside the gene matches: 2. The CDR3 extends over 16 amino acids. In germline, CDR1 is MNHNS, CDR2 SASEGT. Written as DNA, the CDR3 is TGTGCCAGCAGTGAGGGACTAGCGGGAGGAGCAGATACGCAGTATTTT. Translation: CASSEGLAGGADTQYF.

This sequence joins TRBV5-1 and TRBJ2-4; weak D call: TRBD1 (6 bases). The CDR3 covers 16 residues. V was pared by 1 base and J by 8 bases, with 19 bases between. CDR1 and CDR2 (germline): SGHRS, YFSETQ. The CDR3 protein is CASSLLGQGPGDIQYF. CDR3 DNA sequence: TGCGCCAGCAGCTTGCTGGGGCAGGGGCCGGGTGACATTCAGTACTTC.

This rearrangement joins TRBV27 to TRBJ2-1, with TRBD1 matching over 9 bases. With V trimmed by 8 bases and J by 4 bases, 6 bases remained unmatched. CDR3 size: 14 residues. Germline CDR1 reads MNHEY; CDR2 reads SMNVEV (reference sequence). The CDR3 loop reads CASRRTGAYNEQFF. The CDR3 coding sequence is TGTGCCAGCCGGAGGACAGGGGCGTACAATGAGCAGTTCTTC.

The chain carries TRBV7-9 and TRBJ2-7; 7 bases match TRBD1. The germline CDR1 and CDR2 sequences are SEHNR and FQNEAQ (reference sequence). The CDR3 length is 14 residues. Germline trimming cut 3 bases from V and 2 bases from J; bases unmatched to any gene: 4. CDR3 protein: CASSLTGKTYEQYF. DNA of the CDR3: TGTGCCAGCAGCTTGACAGGGAAAACCTACGAGCAGTACTTC.

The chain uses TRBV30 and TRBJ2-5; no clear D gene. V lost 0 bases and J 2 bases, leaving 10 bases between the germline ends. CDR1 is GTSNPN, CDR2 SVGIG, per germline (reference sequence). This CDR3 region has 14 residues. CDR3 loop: CAWSVEVSQETQYF. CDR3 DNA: TGTGCCTGGAGTGTAGAGGTATCTCAAGAGACCCAGTACTTC.

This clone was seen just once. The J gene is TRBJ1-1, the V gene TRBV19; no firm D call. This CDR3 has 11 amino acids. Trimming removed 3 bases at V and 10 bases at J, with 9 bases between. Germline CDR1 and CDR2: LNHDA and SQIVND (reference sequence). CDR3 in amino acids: CASSMGVGAFF. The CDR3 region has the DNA TGTGCCAGTAGTATGGGAGTCGGAGCTTTCTTT.

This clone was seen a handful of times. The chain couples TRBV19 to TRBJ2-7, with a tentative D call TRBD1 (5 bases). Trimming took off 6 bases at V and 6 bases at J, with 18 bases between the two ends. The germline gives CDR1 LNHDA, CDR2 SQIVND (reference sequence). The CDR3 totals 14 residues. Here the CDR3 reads CASRDQGLLTEQYF. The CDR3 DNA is TGTGCCAGTAGAGACCAGGGCCTACTGACCGAGCAGTACTTC.

CDR3 DNA sequence: TGTGCCAGCAGCTTGTCAGGGGTGGAGACCCAGTACTTC. Its translation: CASSLSGVETQYF. V and J are TRBV5-5 and TRBJ2-5; D possibly corresponds to TRBD1 (6 bases). Germline V gives CDR1 SGHKS, CDR2 YYEKEE (reference sequence). V was pared by 1 base and J by 5 bases, with 9 bases between. CDR3 length equals 13 residues.

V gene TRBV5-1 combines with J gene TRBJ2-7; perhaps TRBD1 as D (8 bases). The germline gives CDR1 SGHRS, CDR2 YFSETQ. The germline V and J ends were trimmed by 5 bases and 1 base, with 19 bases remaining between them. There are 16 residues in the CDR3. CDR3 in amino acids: CASRQGGRTYSYEQYF. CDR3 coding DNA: TGCGCCAGCAGACAGGGGGGGCGGACCTATTCCTACGAGCAGTACTTC.

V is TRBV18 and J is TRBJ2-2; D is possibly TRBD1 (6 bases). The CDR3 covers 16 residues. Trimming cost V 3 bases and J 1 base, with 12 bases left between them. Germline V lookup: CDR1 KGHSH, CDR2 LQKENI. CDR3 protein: CASSPGQGRNTGELFF. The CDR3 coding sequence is TGTGCCAGCTCACCTGGGCAGGGGCGGAACACCGGGGAGCTGTTTTTT.

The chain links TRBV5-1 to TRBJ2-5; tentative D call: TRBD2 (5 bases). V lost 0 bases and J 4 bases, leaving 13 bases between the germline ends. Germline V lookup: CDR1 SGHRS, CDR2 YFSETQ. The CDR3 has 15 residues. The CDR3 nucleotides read TGCGCCAGCAGCTTGGCAGGACTCTTCGCAGAGACCCAGTACTTC. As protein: CASSLAGLFAETQYF.

The CDR3 sequence is CSAGWRETQYF. CDR3 nucleotides: TGCAGTGCCGGGTGGAGGGAGACCCAGTACTTC. The chain couples TRBV20-1 to TRBJ2-5; weak D call: TRBD2 (5 bases). The CDR3 is made up of 11 amino acids. V lost 6 bases and J 5 bases, leaving 10 bases between the germline ends. Germline lookup yields CDR1 DFQATT and CDR2 SNEGSKA (reference sequence).

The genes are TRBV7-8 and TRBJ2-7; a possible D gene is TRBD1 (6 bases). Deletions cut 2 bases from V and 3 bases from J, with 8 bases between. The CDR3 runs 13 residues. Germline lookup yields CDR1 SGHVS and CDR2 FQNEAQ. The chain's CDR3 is CASSLTGNYEQYF. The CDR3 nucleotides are TGTGCCAGCAGCTTAACAGGGAACTACGAGCAGTACTTC.

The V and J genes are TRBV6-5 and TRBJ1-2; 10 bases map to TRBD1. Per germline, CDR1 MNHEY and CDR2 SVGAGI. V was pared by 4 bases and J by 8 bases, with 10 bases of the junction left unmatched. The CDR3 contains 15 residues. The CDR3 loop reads CASSSTPTGGGGYTF. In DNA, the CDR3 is TGTGCCAGCAGTTCGACCCCGACAGGGGGCGGCGGCTACACCTTC.

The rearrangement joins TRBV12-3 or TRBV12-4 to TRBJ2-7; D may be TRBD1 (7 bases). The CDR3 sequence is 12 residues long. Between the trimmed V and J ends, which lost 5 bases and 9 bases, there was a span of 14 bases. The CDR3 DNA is TGTGCCAGCAGTCTACCAGGGGGGTGGCAGTACTTC. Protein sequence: CASSLPGGWQYF.

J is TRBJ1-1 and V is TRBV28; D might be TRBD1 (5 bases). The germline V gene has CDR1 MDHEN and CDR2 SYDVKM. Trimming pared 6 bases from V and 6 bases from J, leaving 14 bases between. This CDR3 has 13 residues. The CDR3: CASSLGLGAEAFF. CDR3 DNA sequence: TGTGCCAGCAGCCTCGGACTAGGGGCTGAAGCTTTCTTT.